The clone carrying this T cell receptor (beta chain) was detected only a few times. Its cognate antigen is unknown. Isolated RNA was reverse transcribed in full, so expressed TCRB transcripts were sequenced. Assay used: immunoSEQ multiplex PCR; TCRdb lists only in-frame clones, some missing. The sample yields hundreds of thousands of clones, over 14% seen once. Sorting based on CD45RO/CCR7/CD25/CD127/CD95/CD27 separated CD4+ naive, central memory, regulatory and stem cell-like memory cells. The sample belongs to a study of beta chain features in type 1 diabetes. Regarding the study as a whole: Healthy donors had naive, central memory and Treg TCRB repertoires that appeared less similar than those seen among patients. Significant though moderate, a shortening of TCRB CDR3s appeared in all four CD4+ subsets of Type 1 diabetes patients. It was possible that PCR favored shorter templates, equally so in patients and controls. Whether HLA type affects TCRB rearrangement stayed undetermined in the present work.

Deletions cut 10 bases from V and 7 bases from J, with 10 bases between. Germline loops: CDR1 SGHNT, CDR2 YENEEA. The CDR3 covers 10 residues. Material: naive CD4+ T cells from blood. V usage is TRBV11-3 and J usage is TRBJ1-2; no reliable D call. The clonotype originates from a man aged 18 to 30 with type 1 diabetes. The chain's CDR3 is CANLECGYTF. The CDR3 nucleotides read TGTGCCAACCTAGAGTGTGGCTACACCTTC.